Reported below is one TCR beta chain. Its specificity is unknown. Described time point: peripheral blood 6 weeks after treatment start. Between 1 and 8 samples per patient were obtained, pretreatment and on-treatment. This entry belongs to a study of PD-L1 blockade in urothelial cancer. Study as a whole: There were a median of about 150,000 T cells in blood samples. Overall study findings and caveats: Improved survival was predicted by pretreatment blood TCR clonality below the median.

The CDR3 contains 9 residues. The germline V and J ends were trimmed by 5 bases and 10 bases, with 8 bases remaining between them. Germline-derived CDR1 and CDR2 are DFQATT and SNEGSKA (reference sequence). Clones were read by immunoSEQ multiplex PCR, and TCRdb kept only the in-frame ones, dropping some. The repertoire has 120,000 or so clones, about 82% of them found once; the top ten carry roughly 2.4%. This receptor was identified in a man aged 50-59 years with urothelial cancer. V is TRBV20-1 and J is TRBJ1-2; no firm D call. Sample: PBMCs, taken around atezolizumab (anti-PD-L1) treatment. The CDR3 bases are TGCAGTGCTCCTATTGTCTACACCTTC. Encoded protein: CSAPIVYTF.